This is a list of T cell receptor beta chains from one sample in a study of molecular identifiers for immune sequencing clone quantification. TCRdb independently ran MiXCR on the PCR reads; one entry per CDR3 protein. The sample consists of approximately 500,000 distinct CDR3 sequences, about 25% of them appearing once. Sequencing was done on a sample of naive CD8+ T cells from blood, with Jurkat cell RNA spiked in. The receptor set was obtained from a human donor in good health. Some libraries in this study had Jurkat cell RNA spiked in. Each CDR3 is given with its conserved first and last residue. A D gene is named only where the DNA matches it firmly. Rows give clone size only sometimes, using once, few, many, or a class for an expanded clone.

CDR3	DNA	length	J	V	D	size
CASSQDRGASGISYEQYF	TGCGCCAGCAGCCAAGATAGGGGGGCTAGCGGGATCTCCTACGAGCAGTACTTC	18	TRBJ2-7	TRBV4-3	TRBD2	many
CATSLHLTVSGANVLTF	TGTGCCACCAGCTTGCACTTGACAGTCTCTGGGGCCAACGTCCTGACTTTC	17	TRBJ2-6	TRBV15	-	-
CASSPGQDYWRLFF	TGTGCCAGCAGCCCAGGACAGGATTACTGGAGACTGTTTTTT	14	TRBJ1-4	TRBV7-9	TRBD1	-
CASSQAQGFYTEAFF	TGTGCCAGCAGCCAAGCTCAGGGGTTTTACACTGAAGCTTTCTTT	15	TRBJ1-1	TRBV3-1	-	few
CASSVPPAGGETQYF	TGTGCCAGCAGCGTCCCTCCGGCGGGGGGTGAGACCCAGTACTTC	15	TRBJ2-5	TRBV7-8	TRBD2	many
CASSSTVGGQPQHF	TGTGCCAGCAGCTCGACCGTGGGCGGTCAGCCCCAGCATTTT	14	TRBJ1-5	TRBV12-3/TRBV12-4	-	-
CASSTTESYGYTF	TGTGCCAGCAGCACAACAGAGTCCTATGGCTACACCTTC	13	TRBJ1-2	TRBV13	-	few
CASSTGTEYHEQYF	TGTGCCAGTAGTACCGGGACAGAGTACCACGAGCAGTACTTC	14	TRBJ2-7	TRBV19	TRBD1	few
CASSFQGADTQYF	TGTGCCAGCAGTTTCCAGGGTGCAGATACGCAGTATTTT	13	TRBJ2-3	TRBV27	-	-
CATSREFSGASSYNEQLF	TGTGCCACCAGCAGAGAATTTAGCGGGGCCTCGTCCTACAATGAGCAGCTCTTC	18	TRBJ2-1	TRBV15	TRBD2	-
CGARDLAGSSYNEQFF	TGCGGTGCTAGAGATCTAGCGGGTAGCTCCTACAATGAGCAGTTCTTC	16	TRBJ2-1	TRBV20-1	TRBD2	-
CASSRNRELEAFF	TGTGCCAGCAGTAGAAACAGGGAACTGGAAGCTTTCTTT	13	TRBJ1-1	TRBV12-3/TRBV12-4	-	few
CAWSSGPSYEQYF	TGTGCCTGGAGTTCCGGTCCTTCCTACGAGCAGTACTTC	13	TRBJ2-7	TRBV30	-	-
CASSEDRSEGNEQFF	TGTGCCAGCAGCGAGGACAGGTCGGAGGGCAATGAGCAGTTCTTC	15	TRBJ2-1	TRBV2	-	-
CASSGKDLSYEQYF	TGTGCCAGCAGCGGGAAGGACCTCTCCTACGAGCAGTACTTC	14	TRBJ2-7	TRBV7-9	-	-
CSARGPGQGNYEQYF	TGCAGTGCTAGAGGCCCGGGACAGGGGAACTACGAGCAGTACTTC	15	TRBJ2-7	TRBV20-1	TRBD1	-
CASSLARTYGYTF	TGTGCCAGCAGTTTAGCCAGGACTTACGGCTACACCTTC	13	TRBJ1-2	TRBV12-3/TRBV12-4	-	-
CASSWDSQPPRETQYF	TGTGCCAGTAGTTGGGACAGCCAGCCCCCGAGGGAGACCCAGTACTTC	16	TRBJ2-5	TRBV19	TRBD1	few
CSAGPWGASGNTIYF	TGCAGTGCTGGACCCTGGGGGGCATCTGGAAACACCATATATTTT	15	TRBJ1-3	TRBV20-1	-	few
CASSAGGVEQYF	TGTGCCAGTAGTGCGGGGGGCGTGGAGCAGTACTTC	12	TRBJ2-7	TRBV19	TRBD2	-
CASSLAQLMNTEAFF	TGTGCCAGCAGTTTGGCACAGCTAATGAACACTGAAGCTTTCTTT	15	TRBJ1-1	TRBV28	-	many
CSVEVGLEAFF	TGCAGCGTTGAAGTAGGGCTTGAAGCTTTCTTT	11	TRBJ1-1	TRBV29-1	-	many
CASSARLAGGPLETQYF	TGTGCCAGCAGCGCAAGACTAGCGGGGGGGCCTTTGGAGACCCAGTACTTC	17	TRBJ2-5	TRBV7-2	TRBD2	few
CHSSLTSAYYNEQFF	TGTCACAGCAGTTTAACTAGCGCCTACTACAATGAGCAGTTCTTC	15	TRBJ2-1	TRBV27	TRBD2	-
CASSPITRDSTDTQYF	TGTGCCAGCAGCCCAATAACCAGGGACTCCACAGATACGCAGTATTTT	16	TRBJ2-3	TRBV2	-	-
CSVGSGTSGTYEQYF	TGCAGCGTGGGCTCTGGGACTAGCGGAACCTACGAGCAGTACTTC	15	TRBJ2-7	TRBV29-1	TRBD2	-
CSAMQDSTDTQYF	TGCAGTGCAATGCAGGACAGCACAGATACGCAGTATTTT	13	TRBJ2-3	TRBV20-1	-	many
CAWSLLLDELYF	TGTGCCTGGAGTTTATTGCTGGACGAGCTGTACTTC	12	TRBJ2-7	TRBV30	-	-
CASSRDNTGELFF	TGTGCCAGCAGCCGGGATAACACCGGGGAGCTGTTTTTT	13	TRBJ2-2	TRBV12-3/TRBV12-4	-	-
CASSPPAGTTQYF	TGTGCCAGCAGCCCCCCCGCGGGGACTACGCAGTATTTT	13	TRBJ2-3	TRBV9	-	few
CASSSGQPQETQYF	TGTGCCAGCAGTTCCGGACAGCCTCAAGAGACCCAGTACTTC	14	TRBJ2-5	TRBV6-2/TRBV6-3	-	few
CAGSIGSGETYEQYF	TGTGCCGGTAGTATTGGTAGCGGGGAGACCTACGAGCAGTACTTC	15	TRBJ2-7	TRBV19	TRBD2	-
CASSYSPIMNTEAFF	TGCGCCAGCAGCTATTCACCGATCATGAACACTGAAGCTTTCTTT	15	TRBJ1-1	TRBV5-1	-	many
CASSLKGILTGELFF	TGTGCCAGCAGCTTGAAGGGGATCCTGACCGGGGAGCTGTTTTTT	15	TRBJ2-2	TRBV13	-	few
CASRDSESSGNIQYF	TGCGCCAGCAGAGACTCCGAAAGCTCGGGAAACATTCAGTACTTC	15	TRBJ2-4	TRBV5-1	-	many
CASSPPTGNTQYF	TGTGCCAGCAGCCCCCCTACTGGGAATACGCAGTATTTT	13	TRBJ2-3	TRBV3-1	-	-
CASSYSYGHYGYTF	TGTGCCAGCAGTTACTCTTACGGGCACTATGGCTACACCTTC	14	TRBJ1-2	TRBV6-5	-	-
CASSQEGFGTDTQYF	TGCGCCAGCAGCCAAGAGGGGTTCGGGACAGATACGCAGTATTTT	15	TRBJ2-3	TRBV4-1	-	-
CASSSETEAFF	TGTGCCAGCAGCTCTGAGACTGAAGCTTTCTTT	11	TRBJ1-1	TRBV5-4	-	many
CASSVGIATGELFF	TGTGCCAGCAGTGTGGGAATCGCGACCGGGGAGCTGTTTTTT	14	TRBJ2-2	TRBV2	-	few
CASSREPNYGYTF	TGTGCCAGCAGCCGGGAACCTAACTATGGCTACACCTTC	13	TRBJ1-2	TRBV7-9	-	few
CASEAVGGYEQYF	TGTGCCAGCGAGGCTGTGGGGGGCTACGAGCAGTACTTC	13	TRBJ2-7	TRBV2	-	-
CASSLNVWTTTQETQYF	TGTGCCAGCAGCTTAAACGTTTGGACCACTACCCAAGAGACCCAGTACTTC	17	TRBJ2-5	TRBV7-2	-	-
CASSQEGLSYNSPLHF	TGCGCCAGCAGCCAAGAGGGACTCTCCTATAATTCACCCCTCCACTTT	16	TRBJ1-6	TRBV4-3	-	few
CASSLSTGSYNEQFF	TGTGCCAGCAGTCTGTCCACTGGGAGCTACAATGAGCAGTTCTTC	15	TRBJ2-1	TRBV27	-	-